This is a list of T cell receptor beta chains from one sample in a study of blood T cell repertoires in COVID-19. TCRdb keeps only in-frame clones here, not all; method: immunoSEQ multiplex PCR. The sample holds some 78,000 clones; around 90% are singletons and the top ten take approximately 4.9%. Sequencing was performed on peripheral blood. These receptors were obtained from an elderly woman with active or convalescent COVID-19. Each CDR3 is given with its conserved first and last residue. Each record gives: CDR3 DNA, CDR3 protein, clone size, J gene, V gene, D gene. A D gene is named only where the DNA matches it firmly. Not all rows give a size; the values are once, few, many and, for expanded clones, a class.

TGCGCCAGCAGCCAAACCCTGGCCCCCGCTTTGGAGCAGTACTTC,CASSQTLAPALEQYF,-,TRBJ2-7,TRBV4-3,-
TGTGCCAGCTCTCCTCCGGACAGAAGGAACACTGAAGCTTTCTTT,CASSPPDRRNTEAFF,-,TRBJ1-1,TRBV18,-
TGTGCCAGCGCAACCGGGACATCTAACTATGGCTACACCTTC,CASATGTSNYGYTF,few,TRBJ1-2,TRBV28,-
TGTGCCACCAGTGATCCCCGACAGGGAAGTAATCAGCCCCAGCATTTT,CATSDPRQGSNQPQHF,-,TRBJ1-5,TRBV24-1,TRBD1
TGTGCCAGCAGCCCCGGGACAGGGAACTATGGCTACACCTTC,CASSPGTGNYGYTF,-,TRBJ1-2,TRBV28,TRBD1
TGTGCCAGCAGTTCGGGGGGTCAGGGAAGAGGCGAGCAGTACTTC,CASSSGGQGRGEQYF,-,TRBJ2-7,TRBV28,TRBD2
TGTGCCAGCAGTTGGGGTTCCACAGGACGCAATCAGCCCCAGCATTTT,CASSWGSTGRNQPQHF,few,TRBJ1-5,TRBV28,-
TGTGCCAGCAGCCAAGAAGCGGGAGCTGGGGCCAACGTCCTGACTTTC,CASSQEAGAGANVLTF,-,TRBJ2-6,TRBV14,TRBD2
TGTGCCACCAGCTTGGGACTGGCAGCGGGAGAGACCCAGTACTTC,CATSLGLAAGETQYF,-,TRBJ2-5,TRBV24-1,-
TGTGCCAGCAGCTTAACCAGGGGGCCTTACGAGCAGTACTTC,CASSLTRGPYEQYF,-,TRBJ2-7,TRBV7-2,TRBD1
TGCGCCAGCAGCTCCGGACAGGGGTATAATTCACCCCTCCACTTT,CASSSGQGYNSPLHF,-,TRBJ1-6,TRBV5-1,TRBD1
TGTGCCAGCAGCCGTCGCGGGGGGGACACAGATACGCAGTATTTT,CASSRRGGDTDTQYF,once,TRBJ2-3,TRBV6-5,TRBD2
TGTGCCAGTAGTATCTTACAGGGATGGGAGACCCAGTACTTC,CASSILQGWETQYF,-,TRBJ2-5,TRBV19,-